The clone carrying this T cell receptor beta chain was counted a single time. As yet, its antigen is unknown. Every patient had relapsed following autologous stem cell transplantation, and cohorts differed in brentuximab vedotin exposure. This entry is derived from a study of PD-1 blockade in classical Hodgkin lymphoma. Study outcomes and limitations: Compared with healthy donors, newly diagnosed patients reportedly showed lower baseline TCR diversity. By C4D1, CD4+ diversity increased significantly, especially in complete responders. It was among complete responders that baseline diversity resembled that of newly diagnosed patients. The origin of the repertoire differences remains undefined, with disease activity or prior therapy as possible causes.

Germline values: CDR1 MNHNS, CDR2 SASEGT. Trimming stripped 8 bases from V and 2 bases from J, with 13 bases between. The CDR3 covers 15 residues. The method was immunoSEQ multiplex PCR; TCRdb's version includes in-frame clones alone and lacks a portion of them. The sample carries 15,000 to 20,000 clones, around 85% recorded once. The TCR sequence derives from a human donor with classical Hodgkin lymphoma. Sequenced here: peripheral blood mononuclear cells (PBMCs), sampled at baseline. The chain is built from TRBV6-1 and TRBJ2-6; perhaps TRBD2 as D (5 bases). This chain's CDR3 is CASGLSRAGANVLTF. CDR3 DNA: TGTGCCAGCGGTCTTTCGAGGGCTGGGGCCAACGTCCTGACTTTC.